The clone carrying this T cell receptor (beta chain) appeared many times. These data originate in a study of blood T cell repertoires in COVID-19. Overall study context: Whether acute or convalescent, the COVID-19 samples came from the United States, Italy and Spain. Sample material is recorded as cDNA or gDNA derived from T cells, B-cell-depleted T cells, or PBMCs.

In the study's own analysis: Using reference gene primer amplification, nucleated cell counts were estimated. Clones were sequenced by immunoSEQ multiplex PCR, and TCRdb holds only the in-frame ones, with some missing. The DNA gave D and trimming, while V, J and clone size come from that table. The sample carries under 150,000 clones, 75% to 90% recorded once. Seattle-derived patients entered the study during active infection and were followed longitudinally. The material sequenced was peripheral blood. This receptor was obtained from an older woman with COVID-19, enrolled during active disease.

The CDR3 nucleotides read TGTGCCAGCAGTATGGGACAGGGCACAAACATTCAGTACTTC. This translates into CASSMGQGTNIQYF. V usage is TRBV27 and J usage is TRBJ2-4, with 9 bases aligning to TRBD1. V lost 5 bases and J lost 6; bases outside the gene matches: 5. This CDR3 has 14 amino acids. CDR1 and CDR2 (germline): MNHEY, SMNVEV (reference sequence).